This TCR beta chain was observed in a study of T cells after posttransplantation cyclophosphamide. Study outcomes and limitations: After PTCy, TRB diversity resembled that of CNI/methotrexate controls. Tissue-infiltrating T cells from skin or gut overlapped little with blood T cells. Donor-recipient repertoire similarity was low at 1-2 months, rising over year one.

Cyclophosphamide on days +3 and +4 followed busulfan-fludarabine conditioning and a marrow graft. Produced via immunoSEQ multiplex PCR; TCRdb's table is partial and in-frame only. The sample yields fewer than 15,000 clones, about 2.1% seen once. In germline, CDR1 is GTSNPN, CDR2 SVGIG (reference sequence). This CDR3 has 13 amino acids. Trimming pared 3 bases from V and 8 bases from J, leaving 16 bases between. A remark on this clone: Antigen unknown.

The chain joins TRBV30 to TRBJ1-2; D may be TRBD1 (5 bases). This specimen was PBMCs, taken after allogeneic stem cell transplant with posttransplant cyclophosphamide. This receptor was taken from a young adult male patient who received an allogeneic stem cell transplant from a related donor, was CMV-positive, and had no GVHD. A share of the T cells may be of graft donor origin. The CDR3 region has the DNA TGTGCCTGGAGCCCTTTAGGGGCGGAGGGCTACACCTTC. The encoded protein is CAWSPLGAEGYTF.